This record covers a single T cell receptor beta chain. It lacks a known antigen. Qualities for individual bases were not recorded, and no much larger clone is one base off. This specimen belongs to a study of PD-1 blockade in classical Hodgkin lymphoma (dated by TCRdb to the early 2020s). For context, the study as a whole: Nivolumab dosing was 3 mg/kg intravenously every 2 weeks, continuing until either disease progression or unacceptable toxicity. To define a peripheral blood immune signature of response to PD-1 blockade in classical Hodgkin lymphoma, the study combined TCR beta sequencing with CyTOF.

The study at large found these results: Trial patients with a complete response had baseline diversity similar to that of newly diagnosed patients, while partial responders and progressors had significantly lower diversity. Only a single clinical trial cohort was studied, and what caused the repertoire differences, possibly disease activity or prior therapy, remained undefined. Diversity was lower in patients who began nivolumab less than 1 year after ASCT, so these patients were left out of later analyses to avoid confounding by immune reconstitution. Baseline TCR diversity was reported to be lower in newly diagnosed patients than in healthy donors and to be lower still in relapsed/refractory patients. By C4D1, a significant rise was seen in CD4+ TCR diversity but not in CD8+ TCR diversity (p=0.0027 vs p=0.16), and the rise was most apparent among complete responders (p=0.02).

V sheds 4 bases and J sheds 5 bases, leaving 14 bases between their ends. Measured from the cysteine to the phenylalanine, the CDR3 is 14 residues long. The retained sequence is limited to the CDR3, 42 bases, with the frame set at the first base. Reading the germline V gene gives CDR1 MDHEN and CDR2 SYDVKM. The Qiagen DNeasy kit was used to extract genomic DNA both from unsorted PBMCs and from the negatively selected CD4+ and CD8+ fractions. TCR beta CDR3 regions were amplified by immunoSEQ multiplex PCR using primers annealing to V and J segments. A synthetic immune receptor repertoire was used to minimize amplification bias, and any remaining bias was removed computationally after sequencing. The original methods were these. Repertoire diversity was quantified as the Shannon entropy index using custom Python scripts. Unsorted, CD4+ and CD8+ repertoires were analyzed separately, except in combined analyses where CD4+ and CD8+ sequences were merged in silico. A clone counted as expanded when the clone's frequency after treatment rose at least 2-fold relative to C1D1, and clones undetected at baseline were given a pseudocount of 0.5. Clones with 0 or 1 copy at C1D1 were classified as singleton clones, and clones with 2 or more copies were classified as non-singleton clones. By matching protein sequences in sorted samples from the same patient, clones expanded in unsorted samples were annotated as CD4+, CD8+ or unknown. Diversity changes from C1D1 to C4D1 were tested in paired samples using Wilcoxon tests. Sourced from immuneACCESS, this table was stored by TCRdb with only in-frame sequences that have V and J called. A share of the clones is absent; for the studies checked, an unresolved V gene accounts for under half, and the remainder has no known explanation. V and J calls and clone size come straight from that table; D and trimming were deduced from the DNA. The sample yields approximately 79,000 clones; around 90% were counted once. The top ten clonotypes cover under 3% of the sample.

This specimen's time point label, interpreted: cycle 2 day 1 (C2D1) of nivolumab. Relapse after autologous stem cell transplantation had occurred in all trial patients, and cohorts A, B and C were distinguished by prior brentuximab vedotin exposure. The trial cohort included 45 to 65 patients with relapsed/refractory classical Hodgkin lymphoma, and each patient had a best overall response of complete response, partial response or progressive disease. Single-agent nivolumab was administered to trial patients in the multi-cohort phase II CheckMate 205 trial. An independent review committee assessed best overall response by applying the 2007 International Working Group response criteria. Trial PBMCs were collected immediately before nivolumab initiation (C1D1) and during therapy at cycle 2 day 1 and cycle 4 day 1. After peripheral blood was drawn into 8 mL Vacutainer Cell Preparation Tubes, PBMCs were isolated by centrifugation and then cryopreserved.

The sequence derives from a human donor with classical Hodgkin lymphoma. The receptor chain draws on TRBV28 and TRBJ1-2, with a tentative D gene TRBD1 over 5 matching bases. Sequencing used peripheral blood mononuclear cells (PBMCs), obtained before the second cycle of nivolumab. DNA sequence: TGTGCCAGCAGTTACCCAGCAGGGTTGTATGGCTACACCTTC. The translation is CASSYPAGLYGYTF.